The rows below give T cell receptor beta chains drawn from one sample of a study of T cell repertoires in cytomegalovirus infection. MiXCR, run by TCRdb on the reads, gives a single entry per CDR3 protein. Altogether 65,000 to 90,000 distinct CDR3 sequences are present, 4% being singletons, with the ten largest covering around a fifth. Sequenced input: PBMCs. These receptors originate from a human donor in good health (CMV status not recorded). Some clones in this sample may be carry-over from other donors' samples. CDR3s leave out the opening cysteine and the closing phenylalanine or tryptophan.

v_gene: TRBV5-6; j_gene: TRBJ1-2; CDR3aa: ASSLRVNYGYT
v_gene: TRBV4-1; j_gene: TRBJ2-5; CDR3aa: ASSQRGRDSVRAHRETQY
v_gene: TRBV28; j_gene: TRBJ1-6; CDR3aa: ASSSRSFPSPLH
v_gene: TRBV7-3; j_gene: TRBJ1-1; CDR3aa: ASSPRGGQGKTEAF
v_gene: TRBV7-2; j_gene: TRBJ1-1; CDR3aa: ASSSQRNTEAF
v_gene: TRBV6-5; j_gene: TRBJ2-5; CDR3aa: ASSPAGGRLATQY
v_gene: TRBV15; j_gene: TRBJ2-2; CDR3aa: ATSRVTGELF
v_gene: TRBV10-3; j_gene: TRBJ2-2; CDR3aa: ATRNGGTNTGELF
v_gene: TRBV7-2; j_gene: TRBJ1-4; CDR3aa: ASSPGGHEKLF
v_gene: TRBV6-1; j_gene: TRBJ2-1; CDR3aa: ASRRTSGRFSYNEQF
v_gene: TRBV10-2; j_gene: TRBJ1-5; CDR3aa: ASSESGYGDQPQH
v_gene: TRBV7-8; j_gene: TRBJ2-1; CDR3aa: ASSWDRSSYNEQF
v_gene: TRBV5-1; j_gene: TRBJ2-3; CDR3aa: ASSYREWTDTQY
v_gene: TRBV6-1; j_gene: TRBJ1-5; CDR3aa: ASSEGGGDQPQH
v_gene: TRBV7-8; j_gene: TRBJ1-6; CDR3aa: ASSQASSPPLH